The 23 T cell receptor beta chains below were found in one sample sequenced in a study of T cell clones after liver transplantation. Only in-frame clones appear in the TCRdb table, and some are missing; sequencing was by immunoSEQ multiplex PCR. Of roughly 51,000 clones listed, roughly 70% were seen once; the top ten hold 9.9%. Sequenced material: CD4+ T cells from blood, taken 54 months after liver transplant. These receptors all come from a human patient who received a liver transplant. Some T cells may possibly be graft donor cells.

The gene calls are TRBV2 and TRBJ2-3; 9 bases fit TRBD1. This CDR3 spans 16 amino acids. V lost 5 bases, J lost 5 bases, and 11 bases stayed unmatched. Germline lookup yields CDR1 SNHLY and CDR2 FYNNEI. The CDR3 DNA follows: TGTGCCAGCAGTCCGCACCGACAGGGGGGTATAGATACGCAGTATTTT. It codes for CASSPHRQGGIDTQYF.

The chain is built from TRBV19 and TRBJ1-3, with 10 bases that match TRBD1. The V gene's germline CDR1 is LNHDA and CDR2 SQIVND (reference sequence). Trimming at V came to 4 bases and at J to 3 bases, leaving 6 bases not matched to a gene. This CDR3 is built from 16 residues. The CDR3 DNA is TGTGCCAGTAGTAAGAGACAGGGGGCGAGTGGAAACACCATATATTTT. Protein: CASSKRQGASGNTIYF.

CDR3 sequence reads: CASSVGLGVGTDTQYF. The CDR3 DNA is TGTGCCAGCAGCGTAGGATTAGGGGTAGGCACAGATACGCAGTATTTT. The gene calls are TRBV9 and TRBJ2-3; D is perhaps TRBD1 (5 bases). The CDR3 extends over 16 amino acids. Trimming left V 0 bases short and J 1 base short, with 12 bases between. CDR1 and CDR2 (germline): SGDLS, YYNGEE.

The gene calls are TRBV4-2 and TRBJ1-3; D gene unclear. CDR1 is LGHNA and CDR2 is YNFKEQ in the germline V gene. Trimming took off 0 bases at V and 4 bases at J, with 16 bases between the two ends. The CDR3 is 17 amino acids. The CDR3 sequence is CASSQDQWSTSGNTIYF. The CDR3 coding sequence is TGTGCCAGCAGCCAAGATCAATGGAGCACCAGCGGAAACACCATATATTTT.

This clone was detected only a few times. This chain links TRBV12-2 with TRBJ2-1; the table's D call, TRBD2, has no DNA check behind it. TRBV12-2 is annotated as a pseudogene. The CDR3 covers 20 residues. The CDR3 bases are TGTGCAAGTCGCCCCCGGGAGGGCGGGGGCCTTCAATCCTCCTACAATGAGCAGTTCTTC. It specifies CASRPREGGGLQSSYNEQFF.

V is TRBV6-1 and J is TRBJ2-1, with a tentative D call TRBD2 (7 bases). Trimming stripped 1 base from V and 8 bases from J, with 15 bases between. This CDR3 has 15 amino acids. Germline CDR1 is MNHNS and CDR2 is SASEGT. CDR3 region: CASSEGTAGGHEQFF. CDR3 nucleotide sequence: TGTGCCAGCAGTGAAGGGACCGCCGGGGGGCATGAGCAGTTCTTC.

The chain links TRBV21-1 to TRBJ1-4; the table assigns TRBD1, which was not confirmed against the DNA. TRBV21-1 is a documented pseudogene. This CDR3 comprises 12 residues. In DNA form, the CDR3 reads TGTGCCAGACAGGGGGCTAATGAAAAACTGTTTTTT. Translated: CARQGANEKLFF.

The chain carries TRBV4-2 and TRBJ1-4; 8 bases match TRBD1. After removal of 1 base from V and 4 bases from J, the junction contained 2 bases not matched to a gene. Germline V gives CDR1 LGHNA, CDR2 YNFKEQ. This CDR3 is built from 15 residues. In DNA form, the CDR3 reads TGTGCCAGCAGCCAAGCCGGGACAGGTAATGAAAAACTGTTTTTT. Encoded protein: CASSQAGTGNEKLFF.

This clone was detected once. V is TRBV27 and J is TRBJ1-5; no clear D. V lost 0 bases, J lost 3 bases, and 6 bases lay in between. Germline CDR1 is MNHEY and CDR2 is SMNVEV (reference sequence). This CDR3 has 14 amino acids. The CDR3 here is CASSLSNANQPQHF. The CDR3 nucleotides are TGTGCCAGCAGTTTATCGAACGCCAATCAGCCCCAGCATTTT.

This clone was observed once. The rearrangement joins TRBV19 to TRBJ2-7, with 7 bases aligning to TRBD1. CDR1 is LNHDA and CDR2 is SQIVND in the germline V gene (reference sequence). V shed 2 bases and J 2 bases; nucleotides not matched to a gene: 9. CDR3 length: 16 amino acids. The CDR3 bases are TGTGCCAGTAGTATAAAGTGGGAGCAGGGGGCCTACGAGCAGTACTTC. Its protein product is CASSIKWEQGAYEQYF.

This clone was seen a handful of times. The rearrangement links TRBV10-2 to TRBJ1-6; D unresolved. V lost 6 bases and J lost 7, with 10 bases in between. This CDR3 is built from 13 residues. CDR1 WSHSY and CDR2 SAAADI come from the germline V gene. The CDR3 here is CASRRAVNSPLHF. CDR3 coding DNA: TGCGCCAGCAGAAGGGCTGTGAATTCACCCCTCCACTTT.

This clone has a single count. The chain carries TRBV19 and TRBJ2-5; 7 bases are a match to TRBD2. Germline trimming cut 1 base from V and 4 bases from J; bases unmatched to any gene: 6. The CDR3 consists of 15 residues. Germline V gene data show CDR1 as LNHDA and CDR2 as SQIVND (reference sequence). The CDR3 DNA reads TGTGCCAGTAGTATAGGCAGTCGGGAGGCAGAGACCCAGTACTTC. It yields the protein CASSIGSREAETQYF.

The chain uses TRBV6-5 and TRBJ2-2, with D unclear. CDR3 size: 13 residues. Trimming removed 8 bases at V and 1 base at J, with 8 bases between. CDR1 is MNHEY, CDR2 SVGAGI, per germline. The CDR3 spells CASRPRNTGELFF. In nucleotides, the CDR3 is TGTGCCAGCCGGCCCAGGAACACCGGGGAGCTGTTTTTT.

The chain uses TRBV13 and TRBJ2-7, with D possibly matching TRBD1 (6 bases). V was cut by 4 bases and J by 2 bases, with 18 bases left in between. This CDR3 contains 16 residues. Germline CDR1 PRHDT, CDR2 FYEKMQ (reference sequence). The CDR3 reads CASSSIPTGIAYEQYF. The CDR3 bases are TGTGCCAGCAGCTCGATACCGACAGGAATCGCCTACGAGCAGTACTTC.

The chain employs TRBV10-3 and TRBJ2-7; a possible D gene is TRBD1 (5 bases). The CDR3 has 16 residues. Deletions cut 0 bases from V and 5 bases from J, with 17 bases between. The V gene's germline CDR1 is ENHRY and CDR2 SYGVKD. The CDR3 DNA reads as TGTGCCATCAGTGAGTCAAGGATCGCAGGGTCCCACGAGCAGTACTTC. This sequence encodes CAISESRIAGSHEQYF.

The chain is built from TRBV28 and TRBJ1-1; TRBD1 matches 8 bases. V shed 9 bases and J 2 bases; nucleotides not matched to a gene: 8. The CDR3 has 14 amino acids. Germline V gene sequence: CDR1 MDHEN, CDR2 SYDVKM. For the CDR3, the DNA is TGTGCCAGTTACACAGGGGGTGATAACACTGAAGCTTTCTTT. As protein: CASYTGGDNTEAFF.

V and J are TRBV5-1 and TRBJ1-4, with 8 positions matching TRBD1. Germline lookup yields CDR1 SGHRS and CDR2 YFSETQ. The CDR3 contains 15 residues. V gave up 2 bases and J gave up 8 bases; unmatched junction bases: 8. The CDR3 protein is CASSFDGQGGEKLFF. CDR3 sequence (DNA): TGCGCCAGCAGCTTCGACGGACAGGGTGGCGAAAAACTGTTTTTT.

The rearrangement uses TRBV28 and TRBJ1-2; TRBD1 aligns across 7 bases. Germline V CDR1 and CDR2: MDHEN, SYDVKM. J lost 4 bases, V lost 3 bases, and 20 bases had no gene match. The CDR3 contains 19 residues. The CDR3 nucleotides read TGTGCCAGCAGTTTCATCCCACTCGGGACAGCGGAGAAAAGCTATGGCTACACCTTC. It translates to CASSFIPLGTAEKSYGYTF.

In its sample, this clone was seen a few times. The chain recombines TRBV11-3 with TRBJ2-2, with D unresolved. The ends were cut back, 3 bases at V and 6 bases at J, with 8 bases in the middle. The CDR3 covers 13 residues. Germline-derived CDR1 and CDR2 are SGHNT and YENEEA. The CDR3 spells CASSFDRAGELFF. In nucleotides, the CDR3 is TGTGCCAGCAGCTTCGACCGGGCCGGGGAGCTGTTTTTT.

The chain joins TRBV18 to TRBJ2-3; possible D gene TRBD2, 6 bases. The V and J ends lost 4 bases and 1 base respectively, with 9 bases between them. CDR3 length equals 14 residues. From germline, CDR1 is KGHSH and CDR2 LQKENI. CDR3: CASSRGEGTDTQYF. CDR3 DNA: TGTGCCAGCTCACGCGGGGAGGGCACAGATACGCAGTATTTT.

The V and J genes are TRBV19 and TRBJ2-5; tentatively, D is TRBD2 (7 bases). V was shortened by 1 base and J by 0 bases, with 15 bases between the two germline ends. CDR3 size: 17 residues. Germline CDR1 LNHDA, CDR2 SQIVND (reference sequence). The DNA for the CDR3 is TGTGCCAGTAGTATAGCGACGGGGGGCGGTTACCAAGAGACCCAGTACTTC. As protein: CASSIATGGGYQETQYF.

V and J are TRBV6-5 and TRBJ2-1; no definite D call. Per the germline V gene, CDR1 is MNHEY and CDR2 is SVGAGI. V shed 0 bases and J shed 5 bases, with 14 bases lying between them. This CDR3 contains 16 residues. The CDR3 DNA is TGTGCCAGCAGTTACTCGAAAAAAGGCAGAGACAATGAGCAGTTCTTC. Its translation is CASSYSKKGRDNEQFF.

The gene calls are TRBV6-5 and TRBJ2-7; 12 bases fit TRBD1. The CDR3 totals 15 residues. V trimming: 6 bases; J trimming: 4 bases; junction bases outside the gene matches: 7. Germline V gene data show CDR1 as MNHEY and CDR2 as SVGAGI. The CDR3 sequence: CASRRGTGGLYEQYF. In DNA, the CDR3 is TGTGCCAGCAGGAGGGGGACAGGGGGCTTGTACGAGCAGTACTTC.